This T cell receptor (beta chain) was sequenced for a study of blood T cell repertoires in COVID-19. Study details: Sample material is recorded as cDNA or gDNA derived from T cells, B-cell-depleted T cells, or PBMCs.

Participant ages covered 18 to 89 years across around 25 US areas. The assay was immunoSEQ multiplex PCR, and TCRdb's table has in-frame clones only and misses some. The sample consists of around 480,000 clones, about nine tenths of them appearing once. This CDR3 spans 15 amino acids. Germline V CDR1 and CDR2: SGHAT, FQNNGV. With V trimmed by 5 bases and J by 3 bases, 3 bases remained unmatched. The TCR comes from a young woman who had recovered from COVID-19. The chain joins TRBV11-2 to TRBJ1-6; TRBD1 aligns across 8 bases. The source material was PBMCs or T cells enriched from blood (not recorded which). CDR3 protein: CASSPTGGYNSPLHF. The CDR3 DNA follows: TGTGCCAGCAGCCCCACAGGGGGCTATAATTCACCCCTCCACTTT. Using reference TRBV11-2 and TRBJ1-6 for the parts outside the CDR3, the full variable domain is EAGVAQSPRYKIIEKRQSVAFWCNPISGHATLYWYQQILGQGPKLLIQFQNNGVVDDSQLPKDRFSAERLKGVDSTLKIQPAKLEDSAVYLCASSPTGGYNSPLHFGNGTRLTVT.